These T cell receptor beta chains were read from a single sample in a study of naive and memory T cell subsets. Using its own MiXCR run on the UMI-ligation and nested PCR reads, TCRdb lists one record per CDR3 protein. There are under 150,000 distinct CDR3 sequences in the sample; approximately 21% occur only once, and around 0.63% lies in the top ten. The sequenced material came from naive CD8+ T cells from blood. The receptors shown here come from a human donor in good health. Both conserved end residues are part of each CDR3. The order of the fields is clone size, J gene, D gene, V gene, CDR3 protein, CDR3 DNA. The D gene is left open where the match is weak. Rows give clone size only sometimes, using once, few, many, or a class for an expanded clone.

>many|TRBJ2-7|TRBD2|TRBV20-1
CSARDGGTSVYEQYF
TGCAGTGCTAGAGATGGGGGGACTAGCGTATACGAGCAGTACTTC
>.|TRBJ2-3|.|TRBV28
CASSLLGSDTQYF
TGTGCCAGCAGTCTACTAGGATCAGATACGCAGTATTTT
>once|TRBJ1-5|.|TRBV28
CASSPQVEGNQPQHF
TGTGCCAGCAGTCCCCAAGTAGAGGGCAATCAGCCCCAGCATTTT
>few|TRBJ2-1|.|TRBV12-3/TRBV12-4
CASSFGAGNEQFF
TGTGCCAGCAGTTTTGGGGCTGGCAATGAGCAGTTCTTC
>few|TRBJ1-5|.|TRBV28
CASSPTPQGLNQPQHF
TGTGCCAGCAGTCCCACGCCACAGGGCCTCAATCAGCCCCAGCATTTT
>many|TRBJ2-1|.|TRBV5-6
CASSPGWGSDNEQFF
TGTGCCAGCAGCCCCGGGTGGGGTTCTGACAATGAGCAGTTCTTC
>few|TRBJ2-3|TRBD2|TRBV7-9
CASSLKGGLADTQYF
TGTGCCAGCAGCTTAAAGGGAGGGTTAGCAGATACGCAGTATTTT
>.|TRBJ2-7|.|TRBV28
CASSFPGLPEQYF
TGTGCCAGCAGTTTCCCGGGACTTCCCGAGCAGTACTTC
>.|TRBJ2-5|TRBD1|TRBV28
CASSWRQGGDQETQYF
TGTGCCAGCAGCTGGAGACAGGGGGGGGATCAAGAGACCCAGTACTTC
>.|TRBJ2-7|.|TRBV30
CAWSGTHYEQYF
TGTGCCTGGTCCGGGACCCACTACGAGCAGTACTTC
>once|TRBJ2-1|TRBD2|TRBV10-3
CATGLAGVEGPYNEQFF
TGTGCCACGGGACTAGCGGGAGTTGAAGGCCCCTACAATGAGCAGTTCTTC
>.|TRBJ2-7|.|TRBV4-2
CASSQLEGLSAYEQYF
TGTGCCAGCAGCCAACTCGAAGGATTAAGTGCCTACGAGCAGTACTTC
>.|TRBJ1-1|.|TRBV19
CASIPIGGRDTEAFF
TGTGCCAGTATTCCCATTGGGGGCCGGGACACTGAAGCTTTCTTT
>.|TRBJ2-7|.|TRBV29-1
CSAEGNSYEQYF
TGCAGCGCTGAGGGGAACTCCTACGAGCAGTACTTC
>.|TRBJ2-7|.|TRBV5-1
CASSFSGEEQYF
TGCGCCAGCAGCTTTTCGGGCGAGGAGCAGTACTTC
>.|TRBJ2-2|.|TRBV29-1
CSVTGTLNTGELFF
TGCAGCGTTACCGGGACTCTCAACACCGGGGAGCTGTTTTTT
>.|TRBJ2-7|.|TRBV5-4
CASSLGPILAEQYF
TGTGCCAGCAGCTTGGGACCGATCCTCGCCGAGCAGTACTTC
>.|TRBJ2-4|.|TRBV7-6
CASSVGQQPNIQYF
TGTGCCAGCAGCGTCGGACAGCAACCTAACATTCAGTACTTC
>.|TRBJ1-1|TRBD1|TRBV4-1
CASSYTTGEDTEAFF
TGCGCCAGCAGCTACACGACAGGGGAGGACACTGAAGCTTTCTTT
>.|TRBJ2-7|.|TRBV7-9
CASSSRVTDPYEQYF
TGTGCCAGCAGCTCCAGGGTAACAGATCCCTACGAGCAGTACTTC
>many|TRBJ2-1|TRBD1|TRBV2
CARGTGTGGIEQFF
TGTGCCAGAGGGACCGGGACAGGGGGCATTGAGCAGTTCTTC
>few|TRBJ2-1|TRBD2|TRBV12-3/TRBV12-4
CASSYPSGTYNEQFF
TGTGCCAGCAGTTACCCTAGCGGGACCTACAATGAGCAGTTCTTC
>few|TRBJ2-7|.|TRBV9
CASSVGDGPYEQYF
TGTGCCAGCAGCGTGGGGGACGGCCCCTACGAGCAGTACTTC
>few|TRBJ1-2|.|TRBV29-1
CSVEIRGGVPYGYTF
TGCAGCGTTGAAATCAGGGGTGGGGTCCCTTATGGCTACACCTTC
>few|TRBJ1-1|.|TRBV6-5
CASRPGPVDRSDTEAFF
TGTGCCAGCAGACCAGGACCAGTTGATCGTTCGGACACTGAAGCTTTCTTT
>.|TRBJ2-4|.|TRBV5-6
CASSLRSGGAKNIQYF
TGTGCCAGCAGCCTCCGATCAGGGGGGGCCAAAAACATTCAGTACTTC
>.|TRBJ2-2|.|TRBV7-6
CASSSLSLGGGELFF
TGTGCCAGCAGCTCCCTAAGTCTTGGGGGGGGGGAGCTGTTTTTT
>.|TRBJ1-1|.|TRBV6-1
CASSELVAGTEAFF
TGTGCCAGCAGTGAATTGGTCGCAGGCACTGAAGCTTTCTTT
>.|TRBJ2-1|TRBD2|TRBV30
CAWGLAVGDEQFF
TGTGCCTGGGGACTAGCCGTCGGGGATGAGCAGTTCTTC
>few|TRBJ1-1|.|TRBV20-1
CSASQVNTEAFF
TGCAGTGCTAGTCAGGTAAACACTGAAGCTTTCTTT